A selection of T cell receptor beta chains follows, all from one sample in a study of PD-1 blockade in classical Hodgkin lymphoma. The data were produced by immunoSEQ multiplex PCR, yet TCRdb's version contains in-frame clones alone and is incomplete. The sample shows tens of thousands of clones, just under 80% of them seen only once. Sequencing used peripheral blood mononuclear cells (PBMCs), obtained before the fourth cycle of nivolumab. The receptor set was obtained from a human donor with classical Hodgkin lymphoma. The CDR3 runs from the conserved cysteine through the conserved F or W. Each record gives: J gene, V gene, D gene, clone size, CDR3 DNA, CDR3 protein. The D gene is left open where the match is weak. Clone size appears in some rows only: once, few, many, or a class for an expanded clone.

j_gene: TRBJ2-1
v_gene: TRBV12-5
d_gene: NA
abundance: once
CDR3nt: TGTGCTAGTGTTACTGGGGTCACTGTATTGTACAATGAGCAGTTCTTC
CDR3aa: CASVTGVTVLYNEQFF

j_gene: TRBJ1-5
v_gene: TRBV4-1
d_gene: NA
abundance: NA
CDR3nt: TGCGCCAGCAGCCACGCATATAGCAATCAGCCCCAGCATTTT
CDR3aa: CASSHAYSNQPQHF

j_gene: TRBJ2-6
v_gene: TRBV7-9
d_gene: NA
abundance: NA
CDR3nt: TGTGCCAGCAGCCCATTTCTGTGGGGATCCTCTGGGGCCAACGTCCTGACTTTC
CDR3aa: CASSPFLWGSSGANVLTF

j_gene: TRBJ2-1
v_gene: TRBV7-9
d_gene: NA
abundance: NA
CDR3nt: TGTGCCAGCAGTGAGAGTGAGCAGTTCTTC
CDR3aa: CASSESEQFF

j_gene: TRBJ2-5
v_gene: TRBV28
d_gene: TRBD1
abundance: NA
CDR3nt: TGTGCCAGCAGTTTTGACAGGGGAGAGACCCAGTACTTC
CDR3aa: CASSFDRGETQYF

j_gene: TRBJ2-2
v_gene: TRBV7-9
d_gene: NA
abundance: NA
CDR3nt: TGTGCCAGCAGCTTTGACACCGGGGAGCTGTTTTTT
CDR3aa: CASSFDTGELFF

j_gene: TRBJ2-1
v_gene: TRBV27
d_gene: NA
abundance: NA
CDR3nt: TGTGCCAGCAGGATGACTAGGGGCAATGAGCAGTTCTTC
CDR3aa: CASRMTRGNEQFF

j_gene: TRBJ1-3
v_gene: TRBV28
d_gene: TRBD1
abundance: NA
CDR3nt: TGTGCCAGCAGTCTTCCAGGGGGCCCGAGCTCTGGAAACACCATATATTTT
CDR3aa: CASSLPGGPSSGNTIYF

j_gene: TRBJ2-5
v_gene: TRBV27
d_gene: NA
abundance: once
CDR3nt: TGTGCCAGCAGTCCTGACAGGGAGACCCAGTACTTC
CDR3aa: CASSPDRETQYF

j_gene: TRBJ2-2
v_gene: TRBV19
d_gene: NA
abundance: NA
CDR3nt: TGTGCCAGTAGTATGAGCGGGTACTCTGAAGCCGGGGAGCTGTTTTTT
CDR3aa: CASSMSGYSEAGELFF

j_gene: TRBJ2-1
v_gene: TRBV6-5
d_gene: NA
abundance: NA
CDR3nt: TGTGCCAGCAGATCGTCCGGGGATGAGCAGTTCTTC
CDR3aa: CASRSSGDEQFF

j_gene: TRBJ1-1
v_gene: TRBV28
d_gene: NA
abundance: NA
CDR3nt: TGTGCCAGCAGTTTTACCGGGGGCGCAAGGCAGGCTTTCTTT
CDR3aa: CASSFTGGARQAFF

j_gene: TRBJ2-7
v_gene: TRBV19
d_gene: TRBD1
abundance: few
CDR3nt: TGTGCCAGTACCACCGGGACAGCTACCTACGAGCAGTACTTC
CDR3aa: CASTTGTATYEQYF

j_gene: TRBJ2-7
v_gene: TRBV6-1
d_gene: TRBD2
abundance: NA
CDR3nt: TGTGCCAGCAGTGAACGAGCCGGGGGGTACGAGCAGTACTTC
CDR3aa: CASSERAGGYEQYF

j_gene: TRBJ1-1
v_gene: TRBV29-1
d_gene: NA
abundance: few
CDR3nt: TGCAGCGTTGAAGACAGGGGACCGGGAACTGAAGCTTTCTTT
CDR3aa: CSVEDRGPGTEAFF

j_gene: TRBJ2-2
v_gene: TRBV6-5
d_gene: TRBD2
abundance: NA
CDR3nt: TGTGCCAGCCGGACTAGCGGGAGCGTCGGGGAGCTGTTTTTT
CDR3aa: CASRTSGSVGELFF

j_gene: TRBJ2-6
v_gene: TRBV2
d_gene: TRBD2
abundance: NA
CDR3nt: TGTGCCAGCGTAGGGACACTAGCGGGAGCTGGGGCCAACGTCCTGACTTTC
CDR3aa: CASVGTLAGAGANVLTF

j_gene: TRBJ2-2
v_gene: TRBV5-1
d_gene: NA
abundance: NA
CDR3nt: TGCGCCAGCAGCTTGGGGGGAATAAACACCGGGGAGCTGTTTTTT
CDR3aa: CASSLGGINTGELFF

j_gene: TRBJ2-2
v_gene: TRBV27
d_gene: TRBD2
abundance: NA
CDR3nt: TGTGCCAGCAGTTTATGGGGGGGTGGCACCGGGGAGCTGTTTTTT
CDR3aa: CASSLWGGGTGELFF

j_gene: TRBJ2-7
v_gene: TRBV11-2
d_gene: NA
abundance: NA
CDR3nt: TGTGCCAGCAGCCAGGGACGGGGCTACGAGCAGTACTTC
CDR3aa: CASSQGRGYEQYF

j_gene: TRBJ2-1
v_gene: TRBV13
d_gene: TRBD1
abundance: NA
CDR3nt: TGTGCCAGCAGCTTAGCCATAGGGACAGGCAACAATGAGCAGTTCTTC
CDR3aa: CASSLAIGTGNNEQFF

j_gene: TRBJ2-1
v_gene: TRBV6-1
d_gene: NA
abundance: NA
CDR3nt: TGTGCCAGCAGAAGGACGGACCTTTATGAGCAGTTCTTC
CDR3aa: CASRRTDLYEQFF

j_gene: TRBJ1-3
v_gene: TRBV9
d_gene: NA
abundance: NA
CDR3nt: TGTGCCAGCAGCCCTAATGTCGGGCACACCATATATTTT
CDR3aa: CASSPNVGHTIYF

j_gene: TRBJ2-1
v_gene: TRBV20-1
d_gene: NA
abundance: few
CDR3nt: TGCAGTGCTAGCCGTTACAATGAGCAGTTCTTC
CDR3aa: CSASRYNEQFF

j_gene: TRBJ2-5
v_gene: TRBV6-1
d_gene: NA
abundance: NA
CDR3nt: TGTGCCAGTCGGGAGACCCCAGAGACCCAGTACTTC
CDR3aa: CASRETPETQYF

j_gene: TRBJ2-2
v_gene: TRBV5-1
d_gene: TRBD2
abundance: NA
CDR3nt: TGCGCCAGCAGCCTAACTAGCGGGAGTGGCACCGGGGAGCTGTTTTTT
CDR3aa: CASSLTSGSGTGELFF

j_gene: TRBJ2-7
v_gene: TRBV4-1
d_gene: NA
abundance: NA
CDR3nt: TGCGCCAGCAGCCAAGTAGGGGACCTTCACGAGCAGTACTTC
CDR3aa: CASSQVGDLHEQYF

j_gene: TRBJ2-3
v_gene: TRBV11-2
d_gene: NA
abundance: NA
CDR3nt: TGTGCCAGCAGCCCTGAGGCAGATACGCAGTATTTT
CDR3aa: CASSPEADTQYF

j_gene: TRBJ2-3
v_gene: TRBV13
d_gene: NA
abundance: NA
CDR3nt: TGTGCCAGCAGCTTTAGTACAGGTAGTGAGGATACGCAGTATTTT
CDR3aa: CASSFSTGSEDTQYF

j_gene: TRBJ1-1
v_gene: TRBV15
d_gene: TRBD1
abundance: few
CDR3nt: TGTGCCACCAGCAGGGAGGGACAGGGGAGTGCTTTCTTT
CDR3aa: CATSREGQGSAFF

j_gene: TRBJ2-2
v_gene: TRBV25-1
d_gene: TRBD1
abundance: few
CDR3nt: TGTGCCAGCAGTGACCAGGACAGGGTGACCGGGGAGCTGTTTTTT
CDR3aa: CASSDQDRVTGELFF

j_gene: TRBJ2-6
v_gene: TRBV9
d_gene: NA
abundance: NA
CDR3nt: TGTGCCAGCACCTCAGATTATTTCAGGGTTGGTGGGGCCAACGTCCTGACTTTC
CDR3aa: CASTSDYFRVGGANVLTF

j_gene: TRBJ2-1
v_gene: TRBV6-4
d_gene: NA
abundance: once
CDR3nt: TGTGCCAGCAGTGAGTCAGCAGGCTCCTACAATGAGCAGTTCTTC
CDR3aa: CASSESAGSYNEQFF

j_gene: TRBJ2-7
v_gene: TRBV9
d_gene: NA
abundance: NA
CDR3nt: TGTGCCAGCAGCGTGGACGGAACTAGCTACGAGCAGTACTTC
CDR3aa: CASSVDGTSYEQYF

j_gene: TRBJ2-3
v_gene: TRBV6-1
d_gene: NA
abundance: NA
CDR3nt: TGTGCCAGCAGTGGCCTAGGAGATACGCAGTATTTT
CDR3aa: CASSGLGDTQYF

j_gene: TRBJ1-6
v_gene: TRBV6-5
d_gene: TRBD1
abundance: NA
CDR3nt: TGTGCCAGCAGCCGGACAGGGGATAATTCACCCCTCCACTTT
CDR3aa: CASSRTGDNSPLHF

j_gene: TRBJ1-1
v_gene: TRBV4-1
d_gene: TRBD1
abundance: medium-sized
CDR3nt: TGCGCCAGCAGCCAGACAGACAGGGGTGAAGCTTTCTTT
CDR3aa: CASSQTDRGEAFF

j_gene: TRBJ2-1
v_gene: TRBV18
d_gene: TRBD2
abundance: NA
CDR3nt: TGTGCCAGCTCACCACTAGCGGGAGTTTACAATGAGCAGTTCTTC
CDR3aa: CASSPLAGVYNEQFF

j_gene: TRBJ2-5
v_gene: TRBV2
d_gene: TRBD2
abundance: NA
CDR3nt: TGTGCCAGCAGTGAAGGCGGTAGCGGGGAGACCCAGTACTTC
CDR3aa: CASSEGGSGETQYF

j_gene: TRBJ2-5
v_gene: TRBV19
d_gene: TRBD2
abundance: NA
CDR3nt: TGTGCCAGTAGTACTAGCGGAACAAAAACCCAAGAGACCCAGTACTTC
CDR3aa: CASSTSGTKTQETQYF

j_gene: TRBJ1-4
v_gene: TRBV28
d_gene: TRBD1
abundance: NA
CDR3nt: TGTGCCAGCAGCCAACGGACAGGAGGGGGTGAAAAACTGTTTTTT
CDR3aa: CASSQRTGGGEKLFF

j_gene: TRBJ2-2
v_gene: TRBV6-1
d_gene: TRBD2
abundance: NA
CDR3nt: TGTGCCAGCAGTGAACTTTCGGGACTAGGAACCGGGGAGCTGTTTTTT
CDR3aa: CASSELSGLGTGELFF

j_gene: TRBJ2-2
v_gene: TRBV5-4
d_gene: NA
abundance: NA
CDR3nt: TGTGCCAGCAGCTTGGATAGCGGGAACACCGGGGAGCTGTTTTTT
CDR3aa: CASSLDSGNTGELFF